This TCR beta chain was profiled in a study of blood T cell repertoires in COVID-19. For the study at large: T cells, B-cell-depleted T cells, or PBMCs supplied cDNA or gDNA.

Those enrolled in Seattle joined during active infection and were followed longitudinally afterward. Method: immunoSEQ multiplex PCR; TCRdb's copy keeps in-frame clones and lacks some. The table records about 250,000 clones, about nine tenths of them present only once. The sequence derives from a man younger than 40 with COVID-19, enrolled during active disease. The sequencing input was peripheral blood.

The CDR3 reads CASTTEVNTEAFF. In DNA, the CDR3 is TGTGCCAGCACGACTGAAGTGAACACTGAAGCTTTCTTT. The chain is built from TRBV5-4 and TRBJ1-1; the D is unclear. Germline CDR1 and CDR2: SGHNT and YYREEE (reference sequence). The CDR3 is 13 residues long. The V end lost 6 bases, the J end lost 0 bases, and 9 bases lay between the germline ends.